The rows below give T cell receptor beta chains drawn from one sample of a study of shared clonotypes between healthy human individuals. The data were produced by immunoSEQ multiplex PCR, yet TCRdb's version contains in-frame clones alone and is incomplete. Counted here are millions of clones, more than 85% occurring once; the ten biggest clones make up around 1.7%. Sequenced: naive CD8+ T cells from PBMCs. The receptors were sampled from a man aged 18-30 years in good health. Some clones in this sample may be carry-over from other donors' samples. CDR3s include the opening cysteine and the closing phenylalanine or tryptophan. D genes are given only for firm matches. Only some rows state a clone size, as once, few, many or a class for expanded clones.

DNA: TGTGCCATCAGTCCGGGACAGGTGCACAATGAGCAGTTCTTC
CDR3: CAISPGQVHNEQFF
size: NA
D: TRBD1
J: TRBJ2-1
V: TRBV10-3

DNA: TGTGCTAGTGGTTTACAGGGGGCTGGAAACACCATATATTTT
CDR3: CASGLQGAGNTIYF
size: NA
D: TRBD1
J: TRBJ1-3
V: TRBV12-5

DNA: TGTGCCAGCAGCCGACTGCCACAGGGGGCCAGCACAGATACGCAGTATTTT
CDR3: CASSRLPQGASTDTQYF
size: once
D: TRBD1
J: TRBJ2-3
V: TRBV7-6

DNA: TGTGCCAGCAGCACCCGGACAGGTGCTAACTATGGCTACACCTTC
CDR3: CASSTRTGANYGYTF
size: NA
D: TRBD1
J: TRBJ1-2
V: TRBV7-2

DNA: TGTGCCAGCAGCCAAGGGACTAGTCTCGGCCGTGAGCAGTTCTTC
CDR3: CASSQGTSLGREQFF
size: NA
D: TRBD2
J: TRBJ2-1
V: TRBV5-6

DNA: TGTGCCGTGGACGGTGGGAATGAGCAGTTCTTC
CDR3: CAVDGGNEQFF
size: few
D: NA
J: TRBJ2-1
V: TRBV7-9

DNA: TGTGCCAGCAGCTTAAATGCGGGAGATACGCAGTATTTT
CDR3: CASSLNAGDTQYF
size: NA
D: NA
J: TRBJ2-3
V: TRBV7-3

DNA: TGCAGCGTTCGGACTAGCGGGAGCACAGATACGCAGTATTTT
CDR3: CSVRTSGSTDTQYF
size: NA
D: TRBD2
J: TRBJ2-3
V: TRBV29-1

DNA: TGTGCCAGCAGCTTGCTTGCGGGGGGCACAGATACGCAGTATTTT
CDR3: CASSLLAGGTDTQYF
size: NA
D: TRBD2
J: TRBJ2-3
V: TRBV5-4

DNA: TGTGCCAGCAGCGCCCTGAGGGCGCTTCAAGAGACCCAGTACTTC
CDR3: CASSALRALQETQYF
size: NA
D: NA
J: TRBJ2-5
V: TRBV13

DNA: TGTGCCATCAGTGAACCGAGACAGGAGATCACAGATACGCAGTATTTT
CDR3: CAISEPRQEITDTQYF
size: once
D: NA
J: TRBJ2-3
V: TRBV10-3

DNA: TGTGCCAGCAGCTTAGTTGGGGACACCGGGGAGCTGTTTTTT
CDR3: CASSLVGDTGELFF
size: NA
D: NA
J: TRBJ2-2
V: TRBV7-9

DNA: TGTGCCAGCAGTTGGTCGCGGGCCGGGGAGCTGTTTTTT
CDR3: CASSWSRAGELFF
size: once
D: NA
J: TRBJ2-2
V: TRBV6-5

DNA: TGTGCCAGCAGCCCCCCGACTAGCGGGAGTTCGTCTTCTTGGCGGTATTTT
CDR3: CASSPPTSGSSSSWRYF
size: NA
D: TRBD2
J: TRBJ2-3
V: TRBV9

DNA: TGTGCCATCAGTGAGCCTGGACTAGTCCCAGATACGCAGTATTTT
CDR3: CAISEPGLVPDTQYF
size: NA
D: TRBD2
J: TRBJ2-3
V: TRBV10-3

DNA: TGTGCCAGTACCGCGGGGTACACTGAAGCTTTCTTT
CDR3: CASTAGYTEAFF
size: NA
D: NA
J: TRBJ1-1
V: TRBV19

DNA: TGTGCCAGCAGCCCAAGTCTAGCCTACGAGCAGTACTTC
CDR3: CASSPSLAYEQYF
size: NA
D: NA
J: TRBJ2-7
V: TRBV7-9

DNA: TGCGCCACCATCGACAGGGGGACGGATAGCGTCACCGGGGAGCTGTTTTTT
CDR3: CATIDRGTDSVTGELFF
size: NA
D: TRBD1
J: TRBJ2-2
V: TRBV10-2

DNA: TGTGCCAGCAGCTTGGCCGGACAGGGGGCAATCGAGCAGTACTTC
CDR3: CASSLAGQGAIEQYF
size: NA
D: TRBD1
J: TRBJ2-7
V: TRBV5-6

DNA: TGTGCCAGCAGCAGGTGGGGAGATACGCAGTATTTT
CDR3: CASSRWGDTQYF
size: NA
D: NA
J: TRBJ2-3
V: TRBV14

DNA: TGTGCCACCAGCAGAGATAGGATGGACAGAGAAGCTTTCTTT
CDR3: CATSRDRMDREAFF
size: NA
D: NA
J: TRBJ1-1
V: TRBV15

DNA: TGTGCCAGCAGTTACTCGAGGTTAGGCCGCGACAATGAGCAGTTCTTC
CDR3: CASSYSRLGRDNEQFF
size: NA
D: NA
J: TRBJ2-1
V: TRBV6-6

DNA: TGTGCCAGCAGTAATACAGAGGGTAATGAAAAACTGTTTTTT
CDR3: CASSNTEGNEKLFF
size: NA
D: NA
J: TRBJ1-4
V: TRBV6-5

DNA: TGTGCCACAGATAGCGGGAGGGCTACTGAGCAGTTCTTC
CDR3: CATDSGRATEQFF
size: NA
D: TRBD2
J: TRBJ2-1
V: TRBV28

DNA: TGTGCCAGCAGTTTACAATGGAACACCGGGGAGCTGTTTTTT
CDR3: CASSLQWNTGELFF
size: NA
D: NA
J: TRBJ2-2
V: TRBV6-5

DNA: TGCAGCGTCAGGGGGCAGGACACTGAAGCTTTCTTT
CDR3: CSVRGQDTEAFF
size: few
D: TRBD1
J: TRBJ1-1
V: TRBV29-1

DNA: TGTGCCAGCAGCAATGGGATAGGGACCACAGATACGCAGTATTTT
CDR3: CASSNGIGTTDTQYF
size: NA
D: NA
J: TRBJ2-3
V: TRBV7-3

DNA: TGTGCCAGCAGCTCCCGTTTACAGGAGTACACTGAAGCTTTCTTT
CDR3: CASSSRLQEYTEAFF
size: NA
D: NA
J: TRBJ1-1
V: TRBV11-2

DNA: TGTGCCAGCAGCGCAGGGACAGCGAACACCGGGGAGCTGTTTTTT
CDR3: CASSAGTANTGELFF
size: NA
D: TRBD1
J: TRBJ2-2
V: TRBV7-6

DNA: TGTGCCAGCAGTTTATCACGGGGACGAAACACCATATATTTT
CDR3: CASSLSRGRNTIYF
size: NA
D: NA
J: TRBJ1-3
V: TRBV27

DNA: TGTGCCAGCAGTTACAAGAGCTCCTACAATGAGCAGTTCTTC
CDR3: CASSYKSSYNEQFF
size: once
D: NA
J: TRBJ2-1
V: TRBV6-5

DNA: TGTGCCAGCAGCGTAGAGGCGGACAATGAGCAGTTCTTC
CDR3: CASSVEADNEQFF
size: once
D: NA
J: TRBJ2-1
V: TRBV9

DNA: TGCGCCAGCAGCCAAGGGGACAGGGGGGGTGAGACCCAGTACTTC
CDR3: CASSQGDRGGETQYF
size: NA
D: TRBD1
J: TRBJ2-5
V: TRBV4-3

DNA: TGTGCCAGCAGCCCCTACCAGGGACTAGTGAACACCGGGGAGCTGTTTTTT
CDR3: CASSPYQGLVNTGELFF
size: NA
D: TRBD2
J: TRBJ2-2
V: TRBV4-2

DNA: TGTGCCAGCAGCCCGAGGGGGACGAACTATGGCTACACCTTC
CDR3: CASSPRGTNYGYTF
size: NA
D: NA
J: TRBJ1-2
V: TRBV9

DNA: TGTGCCAGCAGTTTACCTTCGACTAGCGGCGTCCCGAACGTCCTGACTTTC
CDR3: CASSLPSTSGVPNVLTF
size: once
D: TRBD2
J: TRBJ2-6
V: TRBV27

DNA: TGTGCCAGCAGCTTGGGCCCTCAACCGGGACTTATGCGGGAGACCCAGTACTTC
CDR3: CASSLGPQPGLMRETQYF
size: NA
D: NA
J: TRBJ2-5
V: TRBV11-2

DNA: TGCGCCAGCAGCCAAGATTGGAGAGGGCTCGAAGCTTTCTTT
CDR3: CASSQDWRGLEAFF
size: NA
D: NA
J: TRBJ1-1
V: TRBV4-1

DNA: TGTGCCAGCGGCAATGAAAAACTGTTTTTT
CDR3: CASGNEKLFF
size: NA
D: NA
J: TRBJ1-4
V: TRBV27

DNA: TGTGCCAGCAACGGACAGAGAAACACCGGGGAGCTGTTTTTT
CDR3: CASNGQRNTGELFF
size: NA
D: NA
J: TRBJ2-2
V: TRBV6-1

DNA: TGTGCCAGCAGCGACACCTCTTCCCACCTAGGTGCTGGAAACACCATATATTTT
CDR3: CASSDTSSHLGAGNTIYF
size: NA
D: NA
J: TRBJ1-3
V: TRBV9

DNA: TGTGCCAGCAGTTATGGCTCGGGGTTTGGGGAGCAGTACTTC
CDR3: CASSYGSGFGEQYF
size: NA
D: NA
J: TRBJ2-7
V: TRBV28

DNA: TGCGCCAGCAGCCAAGGGCTAGCGGGCTCCTACAATGAGCAGTTCTTC
CDR3: CASSQGLAGSYNEQFF
size: NA
D: TRBD2
J: TRBJ2-1
V: TRBV4-3

DNA: TGTGCCAGCAGTCCAGTGGACAGGGGGAACTATGGCTACACCTTC
CDR3: CASSPVDRGNYGYTF
size: NA
D: TRBD1
J: TRBJ1-2
V: TRBV28

DNA: TGTGCCATCAGTGTTTTGCGGGAGGGCCTATCTGAGCAGTTCTTC
CDR3: CAISVLREGLSEQFF
size: NA
D: TRBD2
J: TRBJ2-1
V: TRBV10-3

DNA: TGTGCCAGCTCACCACTATGGGACAGGGGGTTCGCCGGGGAGCTGTTTTTT
CDR3: CASSPLWDRGFAGELFF
size: NA
D: TRBD1
J: TRBJ2-2
V: TRBV18

DNA: TGCGCCAGCAGCCCGAACAATCTGGCGGAGGCTGAAAACATGAACACTGAAGCTTTCTTT
CDR3: CASSPNNLAEAENMNTEAFF
size: NA
D: NA
J: TRBJ1-1
V: TRBV4-3

DNA: TGTGCCAGCAGCTTGAACTTAAAGCTGCACGAGCAGTACTTC
CDR3: CASSLNLKLHEQYF
size: NA
D: NA
J: TRBJ2-7
V: TRBV5-6

DNA: TGTGCCAGCAGTAACTTGGCAGGGGGCGGGTATGGCTACACCTTC
CDR3: CASSNLAGGGYGYTF
size: NA
D: TRBD1
J: TRBJ1-2
V: TRBV28

DNA: TGTGCCAGCAGTTTATTGCCCCAGGGAATCGATGAGCAGTTCTTC
CDR3: CASSLLPQGIDEQFF
size: NA
D: NA
J: TRBJ2-1
V: TRBV27

DNA: TGTGCCAGCAGTTACCCCTTGCAGGGGCCGAATACTGAAGCTTTCTTT
CDR3: CASSYPLQGPNTEAFF
size: few
D: NA
J: TRBJ1-1
V: TRBV28

DNA: TGTGCCAGTAGTATAGAAGGGATCAGTGGCTACACCTTC
CDR3: CASSIEGISGYTF
size: few
D: NA
J: TRBJ1-2
V: TRBV19

DNA: TGTGCCAGCAGCTACGGGACAGGGAATCAGCCCCAGCATTTT
CDR3: CASSYGTGNQPQHF
size: NA
D: TRBD1
J: TRBJ1-5
V: TRBV27

DNA: TGTGCCAGCAGCGCCAACTACGAGCAGTACTTC
CDR3: CASSANYEQYF
size: NA
D: NA
J: TRBJ2-7
V: TRBV9

DNA: TGTGCCAGCAGCTTATGGGTGGGCGCGGGAGGGCCCGGGGAGACCCAGTACTTC
CDR3: CASSLWVGAGGPGETQYF
size: NA
D: TRBD2
J: TRBJ2-5
V: TRBV7-2

DNA: TGCGCCAGCAGCCAAGAAGGGGGGGCTAGCGGGCACGGGGAGCTGTTTTTT
CDR3: CASSQEGGASGHGELFF
size: NA
D: TRBD2
J: TRBJ2-2
V: TRBV4-3

DNA: TGTGCCAGCAGTGTAAACCGGGACAAAGGAGACACTGAAGCTTTCTTT
CDR3: CASSVNRDKGDTEAFF
size: NA
D: NA
J: TRBJ1-1
V: TRBV2